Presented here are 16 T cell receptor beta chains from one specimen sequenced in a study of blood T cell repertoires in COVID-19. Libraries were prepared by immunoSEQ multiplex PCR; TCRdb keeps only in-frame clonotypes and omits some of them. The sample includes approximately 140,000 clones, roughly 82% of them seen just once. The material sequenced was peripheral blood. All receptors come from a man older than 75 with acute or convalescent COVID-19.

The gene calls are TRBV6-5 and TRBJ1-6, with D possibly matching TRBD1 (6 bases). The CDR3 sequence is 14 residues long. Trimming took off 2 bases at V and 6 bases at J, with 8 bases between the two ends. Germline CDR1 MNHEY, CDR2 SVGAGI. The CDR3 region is CASSYPGANSPLHF. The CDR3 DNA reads TGTGCCAGCAGTTACCCAGGGGCTAATTCACCCCTCCACTTT.

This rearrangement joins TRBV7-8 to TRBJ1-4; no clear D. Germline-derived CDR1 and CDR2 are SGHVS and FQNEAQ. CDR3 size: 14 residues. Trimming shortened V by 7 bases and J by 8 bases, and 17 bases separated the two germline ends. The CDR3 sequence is CASTPAWGGEKLFF. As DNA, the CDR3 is TGTGCCAGCACCCCGGCTTGGGGAGGGGAAAAACTGTTTTTT.

The CDR3 nucleotides are TGTGCCAGCAGTTACCCGGACACTCCCGAGCAGTACTTC. Translated, it gives CASSYPDTPEQYF. The rearrangement links TRBV6-6 to TRBJ2-7; D perhaps matches TRBD1 (5 bases). The V gene lost 2 bases and the J gene lost 6 bases, with 11 bases spanning the gap. The germline V gene encodes CDR1 MNHNY and CDR2 SVGAGI (reference sequence). The CDR3 has 13 amino acids.

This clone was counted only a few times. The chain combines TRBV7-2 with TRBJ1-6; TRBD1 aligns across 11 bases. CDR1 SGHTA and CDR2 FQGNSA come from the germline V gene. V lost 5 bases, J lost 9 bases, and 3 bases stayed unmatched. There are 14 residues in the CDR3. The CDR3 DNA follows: TGTGCCAGCAGCCCGGACAGGGGGCCTTCACCCCTCCACTTT. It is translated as CASSPDRGPSPLHF.

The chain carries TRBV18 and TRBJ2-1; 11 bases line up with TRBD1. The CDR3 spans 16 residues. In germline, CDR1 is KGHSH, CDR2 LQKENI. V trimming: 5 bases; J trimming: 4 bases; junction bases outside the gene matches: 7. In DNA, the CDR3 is TGTGCCAGCTCATCAGCCGGGACAGGGGGTTACAATGAGCAGTTCTTC. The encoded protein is CASSSAGTGGYNEQFF. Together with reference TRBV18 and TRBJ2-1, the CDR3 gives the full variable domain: NAGVMQNPRHLVRRRGQEARLRCSPMKGHSHVYWYRQLPEEGLKFMVYLQKENIIDESGMPKERFSAEFPKEGPSILRIQQVVRGDSAAYFCASSSAGTGGYNEQFFGPGTRLTVL.

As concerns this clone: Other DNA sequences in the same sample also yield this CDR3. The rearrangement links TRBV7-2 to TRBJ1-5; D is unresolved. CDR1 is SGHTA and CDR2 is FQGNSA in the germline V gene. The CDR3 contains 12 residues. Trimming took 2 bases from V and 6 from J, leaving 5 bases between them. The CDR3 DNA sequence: TGTGCCAGCAGCTTACCCGGTCAGCCCCAGCATTTT. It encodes CASSLPGQPQHF.

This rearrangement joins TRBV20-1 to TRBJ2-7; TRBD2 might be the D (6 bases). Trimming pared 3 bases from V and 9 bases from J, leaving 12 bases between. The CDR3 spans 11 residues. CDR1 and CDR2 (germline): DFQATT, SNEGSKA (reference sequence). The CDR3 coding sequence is TGCAGTGCTAGGGAGGGCTCCGGGCAGTACTTC. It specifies CSAREGSGQYF.

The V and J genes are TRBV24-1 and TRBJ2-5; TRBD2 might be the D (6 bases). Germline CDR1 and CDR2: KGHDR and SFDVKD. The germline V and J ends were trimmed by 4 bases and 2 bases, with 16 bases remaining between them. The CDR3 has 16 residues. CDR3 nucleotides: TGTGCCACCAGTGAGCCAGGGACTGGCGATCAAGAGACCCAGTACTTC. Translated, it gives CATSEPGTGDQETQYF.

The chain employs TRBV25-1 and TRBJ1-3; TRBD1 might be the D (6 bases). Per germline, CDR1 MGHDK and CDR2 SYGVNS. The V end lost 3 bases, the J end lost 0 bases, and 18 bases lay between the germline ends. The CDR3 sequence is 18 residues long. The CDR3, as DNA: TGTGCCAGCAGTGATCCTCGGGGGGCCCCGAGCTCTGGAAACACCATATATTTT. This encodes CASSDPRGAPSSGNTIYF.

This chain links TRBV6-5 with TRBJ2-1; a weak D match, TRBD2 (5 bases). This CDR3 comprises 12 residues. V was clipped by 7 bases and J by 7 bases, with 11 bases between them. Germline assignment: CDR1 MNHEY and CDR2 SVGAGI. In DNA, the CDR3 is TGTGCCAGCACCCACCGGGGTAATGAGCAGTTCTTC. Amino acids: CASTHRGNEQFF.

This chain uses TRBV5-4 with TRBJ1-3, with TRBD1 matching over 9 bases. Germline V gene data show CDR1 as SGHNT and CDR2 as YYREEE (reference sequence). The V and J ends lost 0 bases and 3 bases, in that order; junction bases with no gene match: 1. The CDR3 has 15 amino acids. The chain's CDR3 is CASSLDRGLGNTIYF. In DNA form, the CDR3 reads TGTGCCAGCAGCTTGGACAGGGGGCTTGGAAACACCATATATTTT.

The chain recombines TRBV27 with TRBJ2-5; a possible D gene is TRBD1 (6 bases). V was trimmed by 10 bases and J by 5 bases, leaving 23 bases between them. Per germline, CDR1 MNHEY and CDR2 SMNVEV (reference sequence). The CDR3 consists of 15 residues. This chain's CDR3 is CATTQGQGKSETQYF. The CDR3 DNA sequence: TGTGCCACCACCCAGGGCCAGGGGAAGTCGGAGACCCAGTACTTC.

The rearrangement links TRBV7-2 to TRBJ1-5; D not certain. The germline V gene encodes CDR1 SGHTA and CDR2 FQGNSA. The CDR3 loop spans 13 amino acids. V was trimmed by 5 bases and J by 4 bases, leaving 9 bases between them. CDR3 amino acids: CASSKAENQPQHF. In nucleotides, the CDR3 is TGTGCCAGCAGCAAGGCGGAAAATCAGCCCCAGCATTTT.

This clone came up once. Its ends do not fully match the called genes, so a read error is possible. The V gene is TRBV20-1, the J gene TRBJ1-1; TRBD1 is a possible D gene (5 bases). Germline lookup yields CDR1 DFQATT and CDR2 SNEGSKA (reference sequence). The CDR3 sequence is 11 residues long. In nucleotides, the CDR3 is TGCAGTGCTAGAGAGGGGGGGGAGCCGATTTTT. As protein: CSAREGGEPIF.

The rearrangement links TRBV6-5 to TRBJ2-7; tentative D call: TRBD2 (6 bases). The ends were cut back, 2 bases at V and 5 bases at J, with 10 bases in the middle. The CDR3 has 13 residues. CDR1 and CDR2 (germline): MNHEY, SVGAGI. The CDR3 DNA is TGTGCCAGCAGTTACGGAGGGGTCAACGAGCAGTACTTC. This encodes CASSYGGVNEQYF.

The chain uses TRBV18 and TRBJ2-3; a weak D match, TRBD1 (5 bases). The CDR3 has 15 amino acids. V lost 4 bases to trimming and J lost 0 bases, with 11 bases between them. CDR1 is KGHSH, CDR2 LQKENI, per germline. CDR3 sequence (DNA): TGTGCCAGCTCACTATGGGGCGATAGCACAGATACGCAGTATTTT. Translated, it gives CASSLWGDSTDTQYF.